This T cell receptor (beta chain) was observed in a study of shared clonotypes between healthy human individuals. Trimming at V came to 9 bases and at J to 9 bases, leaving 14 bases not matched to a gene. Germline V CDR1 and CDR2: LNHDA, SQIVND (reference sequence). This CDR3 comprises 14 residues. This clone was counted a single time. Profiled with immunoSEQ multiplex PCR; TCRdb holds only in-frame clones, not every one. The sample yields 2,500,000 or so clones, around 90% seen once. The chain combines TRBV19 with TRBJ1-2, with 9 nucleotides matching TRBD1. The sample taken for sequencing was naive CD4+ T cells from PBMCs. As to subset: CD45RA+ positively selected. This TCR came from a man aged 18 to 35 in good health. Some clones in this sample may be carry-over from other donors' samples. The CDR3 DNA sequence: TGTGCCAGCCGGAACAGGGGGCCGGGCGGAAGCTACACCTTC. Protein sequence: CASRNRGPGGSYTF.